A single sample gave rise to the 3 T cell receptor beta chains below, sequenced in a study of CD8+CD57+ T cells in acquired aplastic anemia. Genomic DNA acted as the template from which TCR beta VDJ combination and CDR3 sequence profiling were carried out. MiXCR was run by TCRdb on the reads, yielding one entry per CDR3 protein. This table holds 62,000 or so distinct CDR3 sequences, approximately 51% found once. The sample consisted of sorted CD4+, CD8+, or CD8+CD57+ T cells (not recorded which) from PBMCs. Receptor source: a human donor in good health, serving as a control.

Note on this clonotype: A single base separates this from a much larger clone, so it may be a read error. Because the CDR3 is missing its conserved closing phenylalanine or tryptophan, this is likely a read error. The rearrangement joins TRBV6-1 to TRBJ2-1; possibly TRBD1 for D (6 bases). Trimming left V 8 bases short and J 4 bases short, with 15 bases between. Looked up from germline, CDR1 is MNHNS and CDR2 is SASEGT. The length of the CDR3 is 14 residues. The CDR3 nucleotides read TGTGCCAGCGGCACCTACAGGGAATACAATGAGCAGTTCTTA. This translates into CASGTYREYNEQFL.

This clonotype was counted once. The chain couples TRBV19 to TRBJ2-1; 10 positions match TRBD1. The ends lost 5 bases at V and 8 bases at J; junction bases unmatched: 9. This CDR3 is 15 amino acids long. Per germline, CDR1 LNHDA and CDR2 SQIVND (reference sequence). CDR3: CASSQVGQGFHEQFF. For the CDR3, the DNA is TGTGCCAGTAGTCAAGTGGGACAGGGGTTCCATGAGCAGTTCTTC.

This clonotype has just one count. V gene TRBV19 combines with J gene TRBJ1-5; 9 bases map to TRBD1. This CDR3 is 18 amino acids long. The germline V gene has CDR1 LNHDA and CDR2 SQIVND (reference sequence). V lost 2 bases to trimming and J lost 0 bases; unmatched junction nucleotides: 8. The CDR3 bases are TGTGCCAGTAGTATATTTGGACAGGGGACTTATAGCAATCAGCCCCAGCATTTT. This translates into CASSIFGQGTYSNQPQHF.